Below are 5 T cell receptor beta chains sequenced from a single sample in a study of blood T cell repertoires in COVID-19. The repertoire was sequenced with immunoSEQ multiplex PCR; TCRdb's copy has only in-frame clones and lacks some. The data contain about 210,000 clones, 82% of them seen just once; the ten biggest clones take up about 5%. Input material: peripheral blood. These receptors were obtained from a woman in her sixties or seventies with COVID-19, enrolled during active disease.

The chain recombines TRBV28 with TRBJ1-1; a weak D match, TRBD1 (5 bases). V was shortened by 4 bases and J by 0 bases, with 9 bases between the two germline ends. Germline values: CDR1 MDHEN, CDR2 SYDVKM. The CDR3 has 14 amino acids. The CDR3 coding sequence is TGTGCCAGCAGTTCTGGACAAGTGAACACTGAAGCTTTCTTT. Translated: CASSSGQVNTEAFF.

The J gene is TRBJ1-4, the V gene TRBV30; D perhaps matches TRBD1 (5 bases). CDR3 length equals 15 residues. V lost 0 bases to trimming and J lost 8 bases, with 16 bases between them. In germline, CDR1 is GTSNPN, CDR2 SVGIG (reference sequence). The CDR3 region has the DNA TGTGCCTGGAGTGTACCATGGGGGGGTGGAGAAAAACTGTTTTTT. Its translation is CAWSVPWGGGEKLFF.

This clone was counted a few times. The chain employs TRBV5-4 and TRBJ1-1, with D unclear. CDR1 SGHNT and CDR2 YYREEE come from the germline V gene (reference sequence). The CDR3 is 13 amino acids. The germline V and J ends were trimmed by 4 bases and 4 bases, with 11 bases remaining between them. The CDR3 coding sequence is TGTGCCAGCAGCCGCCAGGCCGTCACTGAAGCTTTCTTT. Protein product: CASSRQAVTEAFF. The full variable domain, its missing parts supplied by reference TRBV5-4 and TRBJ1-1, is ETGVTQSPTHLIKTRGQQVTLRCSSQSGHNTVSWYQQALGQGPQFIFQYYREEENGRGNFPPRFSGLQFPNYSSELNVNALELDDSALYLCASSRQAVTEAFFGQGTRLTVV.

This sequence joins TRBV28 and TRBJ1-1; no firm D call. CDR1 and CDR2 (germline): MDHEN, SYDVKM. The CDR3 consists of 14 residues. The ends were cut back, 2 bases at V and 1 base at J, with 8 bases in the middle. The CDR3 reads CASSLGGSNTEAFF. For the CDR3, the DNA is TGTGCCAGCAGTTTAGGAGGATCGAACACTGAAGCTTTCTTT.

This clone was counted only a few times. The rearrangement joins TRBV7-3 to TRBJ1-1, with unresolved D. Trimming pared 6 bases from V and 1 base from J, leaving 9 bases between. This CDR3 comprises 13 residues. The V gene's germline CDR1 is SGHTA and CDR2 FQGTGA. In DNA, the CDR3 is TGTGCCAGCAGGTTTACTGAGAACACTGAAGCTTTCTTT. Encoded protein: CASRFTENTEAFF.